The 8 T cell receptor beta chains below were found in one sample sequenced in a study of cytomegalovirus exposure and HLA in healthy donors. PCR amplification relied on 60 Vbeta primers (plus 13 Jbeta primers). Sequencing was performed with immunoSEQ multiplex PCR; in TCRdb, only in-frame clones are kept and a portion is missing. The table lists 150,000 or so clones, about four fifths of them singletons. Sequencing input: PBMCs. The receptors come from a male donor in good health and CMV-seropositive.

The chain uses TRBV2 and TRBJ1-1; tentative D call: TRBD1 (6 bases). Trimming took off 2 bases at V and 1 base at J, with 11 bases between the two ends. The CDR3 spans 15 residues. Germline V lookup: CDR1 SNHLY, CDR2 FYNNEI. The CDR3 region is CASSERTVKNTEAFF. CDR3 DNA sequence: TGTGCCAGCAGTGAACGGACAGTCAAGAACACTGAAGCTTTCTTT.

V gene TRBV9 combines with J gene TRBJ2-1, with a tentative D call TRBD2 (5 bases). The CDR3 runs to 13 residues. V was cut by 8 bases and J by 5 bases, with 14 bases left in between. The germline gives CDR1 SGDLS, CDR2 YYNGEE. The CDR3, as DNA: TGTGCCAGTGCCGAGGGCGGACACAATGAGCAGTTCTTC. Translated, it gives CASAEGGHNEQFF.

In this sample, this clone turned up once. The CDR3 sequence: CASSHPPGQGSTGYTF. The CDR3 DNA sequence: TGTGCCAGCTCCCACCCTCCGGGACAGGGTTCGACCGGCTACACCTTC. This chain uses TRBV28 with TRBJ1-2; TRBD1 matches at 9 bases. Germline values: CDR1 MDHEN, CDR2 SYDVKM. This CDR3 region has 16 residues. The V gene end was trimmed by 8 bases and the J gene end by 8 bases; junction bases not matched to a gene: 18.

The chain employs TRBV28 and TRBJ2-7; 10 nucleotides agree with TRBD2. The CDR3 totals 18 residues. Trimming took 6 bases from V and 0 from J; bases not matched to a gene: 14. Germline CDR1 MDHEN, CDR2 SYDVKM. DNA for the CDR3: TGTGCCAGCAGCTACAGAGCCGGGACTAGCGCGAGCTCCTACGAGCAGTACTTC. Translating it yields CASSYRAGTSASSYEQYF.

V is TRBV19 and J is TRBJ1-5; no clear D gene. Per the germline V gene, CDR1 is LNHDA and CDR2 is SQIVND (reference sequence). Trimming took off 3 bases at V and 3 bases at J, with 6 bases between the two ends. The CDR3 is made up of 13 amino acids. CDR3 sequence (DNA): TGTGCCAGTAGTATCTCCCTCAATCAGCCCCAGCATTTT. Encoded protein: CASSISLNQPQHF.

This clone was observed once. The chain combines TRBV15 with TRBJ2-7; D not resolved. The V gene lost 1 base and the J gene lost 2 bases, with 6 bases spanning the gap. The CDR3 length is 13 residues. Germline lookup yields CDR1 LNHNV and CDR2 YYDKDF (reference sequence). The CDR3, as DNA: TGTGCCACCAGCAGAGTCTTAGCCTACGAGCAGTACTTC. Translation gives CATSRVLAYEQYF. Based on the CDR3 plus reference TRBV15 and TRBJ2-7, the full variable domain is DAMVIQNPRYQVTQFGKPVTLSCSQTLNHNVMYWYQQKSSQAPKLLFHYYDKDFNNEADTPDNFQSRRPNTSFCFLDIRSPGLGDTAMYLCATSRVLAYEQYFGPGTRLTVT.

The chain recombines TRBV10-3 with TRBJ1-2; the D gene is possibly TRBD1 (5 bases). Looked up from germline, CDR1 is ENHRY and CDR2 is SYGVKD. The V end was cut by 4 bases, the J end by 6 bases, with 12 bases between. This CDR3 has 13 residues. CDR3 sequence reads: CAISGGLGHGYTF. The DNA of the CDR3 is TGTGCCATCAGTGGGGGACTGGGACATGGCTACACCTTC.

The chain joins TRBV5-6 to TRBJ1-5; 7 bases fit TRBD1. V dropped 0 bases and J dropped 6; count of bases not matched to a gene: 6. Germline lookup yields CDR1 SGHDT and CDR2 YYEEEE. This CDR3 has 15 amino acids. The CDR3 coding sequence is TGTGCCAGCAGCTTGGGCCAGGGGGTAGCTCAGCCCCAGCATTTT. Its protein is CASSLGQGVAQPQHF.